This TCR beta chain was captured by sequencing in a study of blood T cell repertoires in COVID-19. V trimming: 4 bases; J trimming: 0 bases; junction bases outside the gene matches: 5. The CDR3 covers 16 residues. Looked up from germline, CDR1 is MDHEN and CDR2 is SYDVKM. Method: immunoSEQ multiplex PCR; TCRdb's copy keeps in-frame clones and lacks some. Here the sample spans 200,000 or so clones, approximately 90% being singletons. V is TRBV28 and J is TRBJ2-3; 9 bases line up with TRBD2. The sample taken for sequencing was peripheral blood. This TCR came from a man between 65 and 79 years old with active or convalescent COVID-19. The CDR3, as DNA: TGTGCCAGCAGTTCAACTAGCGGGCGTAGCACAGATACGCAGTATTTT. Residues: CASSSTSGRSTDTQYF. Full variable domain (outside the CDR3, taken from reference TRBV28 and TRBJ2-3): DVKVTQSSRYLVKRTGEKVFLECVQDMDHENMFWYRQDPGLGLRLIYFSYDVKMKEKGDIPEGYSVSREKKERFSLILESASTNQTSMYLCASSSTSGRSTDTQYFGPGTRLTVL.